The 23 T cell receptor beta chains reported below all come from one sample, sequenced in a study of T cell responses to AZD1222 COVID-19 vaccine (dated by TCRdb to the early 2020s). The library was obtained by the immunoSEQ multiplex PCR assay. TCRdb took this table from immuneACCESS and kept in-frame rearrangements with V and J called. Such tables lack part of the clones; where checked against another copy, unresolved V genes explain under half of the gap, and the rest is unexplained. The sample includes some 120,000 clones, with approximately 92% observed a single time. Just over 4% of the sample is in the top ten clones. The time point label, as the study defines it: about 28 days (+/-7) after the second vaccine dose. Read against the paper, the sample's treatment or condition label means: meningococcal conjugate vaccine given as trial control. The source was peripheral blood, collected 28 days after the second dose of the MenACWY control vaccine. These receptors were taken from an adult who received the MenACWY meningococcal vaccine as a control.

This clone appeared a single time. This sequence joins TRBV28 and TRBJ1-1; a possible D gene is TRBD1 (5 bases). The CDR3 loop spans 13 amino acids. V was clipped by 6 bases and J by 6 bases, with 14 bases between them. Germline V gives CDR1 MDHEN, CDR2 SYDVKM. CDR3 amino acids: CASSLGQSAEAFF. As DNA, the CDR3 is TGTGCCAGCAGCCTAGGACAAAGTGCTGAAGCTTTCTTT.

The rearrangement uses TRBV18 and TRBJ2-1, with a weak D call TRBD1 (6 bases). The V and J ends lost 5 bases and 8 bases respectively, with 13 bases between them. CDR1 KGHSH and CDR2 LQKENI come from the germline V gene. CDR3 length equals 13 residues. CDR3 DNA sequence: TGTGCCAGCTCAGCGACACAGGGAGATGAGCAGTTCTTC. It translates to CASSATQGDEQFF.

This chain links TRBV28 with TRBJ2-2; D might be TRBD1 (6 bases). Per the germline V gene, CDR1 is MDHEN and CDR2 is SYDVKM. CDR3 length: 15 residues. V lost 10 bases, J lost 0 bases, and 15 bases lay in between. The CDR3 sequence: CAIHNRVSNTGELFF. The DNA for the CDR3 is TGTGCCATCCACAACAGGGTGTCGAACACCGGGGAGCTGTTTTTT.

The rearrangement uses TRBV30 and TRBJ2-7, with 8 bases that match TRBD1. The germline CDR1 and CDR2 sequences are GTSNPN and SVGIG (reference sequence). The CDR3 length is 14 residues. Trimming cost V 5 bases and J 5 bases; bases outside gene matches: 11. The chain's CDR3 is CAWGAGQGLHEQYF. The DNA for the CDR3 is TGTGCCTGGGGGGCCGGACAGGGTTTACACGAGCAGTACTTC.

V usage is TRBV11-3 and J usage is TRBJ2-1, with D tentatively TRBD2 (6 bases). This CDR3 region has 12 residues. The V and J ends lost 0 bases and 13 bases respectively, with 10 bases between them. Germline lookup yields CDR1 SGHNT and CDR2 YENEEA. The CDR3 region is CASSLDRGVQFF. In DNA form, the CDR3 reads TGTGCCAGCAGCTTAGATCGCGGGGTCCAGTTCTTC.

The chain uses TRBV27 and TRBJ2-7; D assignment may be TRBD1 or TRBD2 (5 bases each). V shed 5 bases and J shed 3 bases, with 8 bases lying between them. The length of the CDR3 is 12 residues. The germline V gene has CDR1 MNHEY and CDR2 SMNVEV (reference sequence). The CDR3 DNA reads TGTGCCAGCAGTCCGGGGCTCTACGAGCAGTACTTC. This translates into CASSPGLYEQYF.

This clone was recorded only once. The chain combines TRBV5-6 with TRBJ2-3, with 10 bases that match TRBD1. CDR1 is SGHDT, CDR2 YYEEEE, per germline. Germline trimming cut 0 bases from V and 4 bases from J; bases unmatched to any gene: 2. The CDR3 is 15 amino acids. The CDR3 sequence is CASSLAGTGADTQYF. The DNA of the CDR3 is TGTGCCAGCAGCTTGGCCGGGACAGGGGCAGATACGCAGTATTTT.

This clone was found once. This chain links TRBV29-1 with TRBJ1-2, with D tentatively TRBD1 (6 bases). The CDR3 length is 13 residues. V was trimmed by 7 bases and J by 2 bases, leaving 14 bases between them. Germline V CDR1 and CDR2: SQVTM, ANQGSEA. The CDR3 sequence: CSAQRGQNYGYTF. As DNA, the CDR3 is TGCAGCGCACAACGGGGGCAGAACTATGGCTACACCTTC.

This clone appeared a single time. The chain uses TRBV7-2 and TRBJ2-5; 9 bases are shared with TRBD2. Looked up from germline, CDR1 is SGHTA and CDR2 is FQGNSA. The CDR3 extends over 14 amino acids. With V trimmed by 5 bases and J by 2 bases, 3 bases remained unmatched. The CDR3 coding sequence is TGTGCCAGCAGCCGCGGGGGGGCGCAAGAGACCCAGTACTTC. Translated: CASSRGGAQETQYF.

J is TRBJ1-1 and V is TRBV12-3 or TRBV12-4, with D perhaps matching TRBD1 (6 bases). This CDR3 contains 12 residues. The germline V and J ends were trimmed by 8 bases and 4 bases, with 11 bases remaining between them. The DNA for the CDR3 is TGTGCCAGCCGTCAGGGGTTCACTGAAGCTTTCTTT. This encodes CASRQGFTEAFF.

The rearrangement uses TRBV15 and TRBJ2-7, with D perhaps TRBD1 (5 bases). CDR1 and CDR2 (germline): LNHNV, YYDKDF (reference sequence). The CDR3 is made up of 10 amino acids. The V and J ends lost 9 bases and 4 bases respectively, with 7 bases between them. The CDR3 coding sequence is TGTGCCACGCGGACATACGAGCAGTACGTC. Its translation is CATRTYEQYV.

The rearrangement joins TRBV29-1 to TRBJ1-1; a weak D match, TRBD1 (6 bases). The CDR3 consists of 15 residues. V was trimmed by 5 bases and J by 0 bases, leaving 16 bases between them. CDR1 SQVTM and CDR2 ANQGSEA come from the germline V gene. DNA of the CDR3: TGCAGCGTTCGATGGGGACACAGCCTGAACACTGAAGCTTTCTTT. It translates to CSVRWGHSLNTEAFF.

Here the CDR3 reads CASSYDRAETQYF. The CDR3 DNA reads as TGTGCCAGCAGTTACGATAGGGCTGAGACCCAGTACTTC. The J gene is TRBJ2-5, the V gene TRBV6-5; no definite D call. Germline values: CDR1 MNHEY, CDR2 SVGAGI. The CDR3 runs to 13 residues. V was shortened by 2 bases and J by 5 bases, with 9 bases between the two germline ends.

This chain connects TRBV28 to TRBJ2-7, with 7 bases aligning to TRBD1. The germline gives CDR1 MDHEN, CDR2 SYDVKM. With 4 bases clipped from V and 12 bases from J, the junction kept 12 bases outside the gene matches. CDR3 size: 13 residues. CDR3 residues: CASSSTGTQRPYF. In DNA form, the CDR3 reads TGTGCCAGCAGTTCGACAGGGACCCAAAGGCCGTACTTC.

The chain joins TRBV7-6 to TRBJ2-7; TRBD1 agrees at 10 bases. J lost 3 bases, V lost 5 bases, and 7 bases had no gene match. This CDR3 is built from 15 residues. Germline-derived CDR1 and CDR2 are SGHVS and FNYEAQ. DNA of the CDR3: TGTGCCAGCAGCCCTGGGACAGGGGCTCACTACGAGCAGTACTTC. Translated, it gives CASSPGTGAHYEQYF. Full variable domain (missing parts from reference TRBV7-6 and TRBJ2-7): GAGVSQSPRYKVTKRGQDVALRCDPISGHVSLYWYRQALGQGPEFLTYFNYEAQQDKSGLPNDRFSAERPEGSISTLTIQRTEQRDSAMYRCASSPGTGAHYEQYFGPGTRLTVT.

The V call is TRBV5-1, the J call TRBJ1-5; D unclear. This CDR3 is built from 14 residues. Trimming cost V 0 bases and J 3 bases, with 7 bases left between them. In germline, CDR1 is SGHRS, CDR2 YFSETQ. In DNA, the CDR3 is TGCGCCAGCAGCTTGGATGCACCCAATCAGCCCCAGCATTTT. This gives the protein CASSLDAPNQPQHF.

This rearrangement joins TRBV13 to TRBJ2-7; D unclear. Trimming removed 2 bases from V and 3 bases from J, with 11 bases in between. CDR1 and CDR2 (germline): PRHDT, FYEKMQ (reference sequence). This CDR3 is 14 amino acids long. The CDR3 nucleotides read TGTGCCAGCAGCTTATCAGTTACCCGCTACGAGCAGTACTTC. Protein product: CASSLSVTRYEQYF.

This clone was observed a single time. The chain joins TRBV20-1 to TRBJ2-2, with a weak D call TRBD1 (5 bases). CDR3 length equals 14 residues. Germline values: CDR1 DFQATT, CDR2 SNEGSKA (reference sequence). V shed 3 bases and J shed 6 bases, with 14 bases lying between them. CDR3 in DNA: TGCAGTGCTAGTGAAAAAGGGGTGTCCGGGGAGCTGTTTTTT. Protein: CSASEKGVSGELFF.

The chain carries TRBV7-9 and TRBJ2-2, with 8 bases lining up with TRBD1. The CDR3 contains 15 residues. V dropped 5 bases and J dropped 4; count of bases not matched to a gene: 6. In germline, CDR1 is SEHNR, CDR2 FQNEAQ (reference sequence). CDR3 residues: CASSTGQGFTGELFF. CDR3 bases: TGTGCCAGCAGCACCGGACAGGGCTTCACCGGGGAGCTGTTTTTT.

The table lists this clone with many counts. The gene calls are TRBV6-4 and TRBJ2-2; D not certain. The CDR3 has 13 amino acids. Per the germline V gene, CDR1 is MRHNA and CDR2 is SNTAGT. Trimming removed 3 bases from V and 0 bases from J, with 2 bases in between. In DNA, the CDR3 is TGTGCCAGCAGTGAAGCGAACACCGGGGAGCTGTTTTTT. Residues: CASSEANTGELFF.

The V call is TRBV28, the J call TRBJ2-3; D gene ambiguous. This CDR3 comprises 12 residues. Germline V CDR1 and CDR2: MDHEN, SYDVKM. Trimming cost V 5 bases and J 3 bases, with 6 bases left between them. CDR3 DNA sequence: TGTGCCAGCAGTCCTACTACAGATACGCAGTATTTT. Protein product: CASSPTTDTQYF.

This chain connects TRBV2 to TRBJ2-5, with 8 bases identical to TRBD1. This CDR3 is built from 17 residues. CDR1 is SNHLY and CDR2 is FYNNEI in the germline V gene. The J segment lost 5 bases and the V segment lost 1 base, leaving 12 bases of the junction unmatched. The CDR3 reads CASSEGSRQGRVETQYF. DNA of the CDR3: TGTGCCAGCAGTGAAGGGAGTAGACAGGGGCGAGTGGAGACCCAGTACTTC.

The rearrangement uses TRBV19 and TRBJ1-1; D gene ambiguous. V lost 3 bases, J lost 7 bases, and 6 bases lay in between. The CDR3 consists of 11 residues. CDR1 and CDR2 from the germline V gene are LNHDA and SQIVND (reference sequence). CDR3 DNA: TGTGCCAGTAGTATGTGGGGTGAAGCTTTCTTT. Translating gives CASSMWGEAFF. The full variable domain, rest sourced from reference TRBV19 and TRBJ1-1, is DGGITQSPKYLFRKEGQNVTLSCEQNLNHDAMYWYRQDPGQGLRLIYYSQIVNDFQKGDIAEGYSVSREKKESFPLTVTSAQKNPTAFYLCASSMWGEAFFGQGTRLTVV.